What follows are 21 T cell receptor beta chains derived from one specimen sequenced in a study of early T cells in non-severe SARS-CoV-2 infection. TCRdb analysed the 5' RACE reads with MiXCR anew, one entry per CDR3 protein. The table includes about 48,000 distinct CDR3 sequences, approximately 5.7% detected once. Sequencing was performed on whole blood, taken at baseline. These receptor sequences come from an adult who was a healthcare worker with PCR-confirmed SARS-CoV-2 infection or an uninfected control (not recorded which).

J is TRBJ1-1 and V is TRBV6-5; D remains ambiguous. The CDR3 runs to 11 residues. V lost 2 bases and J lost 8, with 6 bases in between. Germline V gives CDR1 MNHEY, CDR2 SVGAGI. This CDR3 is CASSYGIEAFF. The CDR3 region has the DNA TGTGCCAGCAGTTACGGCATCGAAGCTTTCTTT.

This clonotype appeared many times. The chain combines TRBV7-8 with TRBJ2-3; 8 bases align to TRBD2. CDR1 is SGHVS, CDR2 FQNEAQ, per germline. The ends lost 5 bases at V and 4 bases at J; junction bases unmatched: 11. The length of the CDR3 is 16 residues. For the CDR3, the DNA is TGTGCCAGCAGCCCGAGACGGGGGGGCCCCGCAGATACGCAGTATTTT. Protein product: CASSPRRGGPADTQYF.

This clonotype has ten or more counts. V usage is TRBV2 and J usage is TRBJ2-1; D call uncertain. The V end was cut by 7 bases, the J end by 3 bases, with 16 bases between. Germline V gene data show CDR1 as SNHLY and CDR2 as FYNNEI. CDR3 length equals 15 residues. The CDR3 DNA is TGTGCCAGCAAAGGACGACTCTCCTACTACAATGAGCAGTTCTTC. This codes for CASKGRLSYYNEQFF.

CDR3 sequence: CASSQPDLQDYGYTF. The DNA for the CDR3 is TGCGCCAGCAGCCAACCGGACCTTCAGGACTATGGCTACACCTTC. The chain is built from TRBV4-1 and TRBJ1-2; no reliable D call. This CDR3 spans 15 amino acids. CDR1 is MGHRA, CDR2 YSYEKL, per germline. Between the trimmed V and J ends, which lost 2 bases and 3 bases, there was a span of 13 bases.

This rearrangement joins TRBV9 to TRBJ2-4; no reliable D call. V lost 0 bases and J 3 bases, leaving 7 bases between the germline ends. The CDR3 covers 14 residues. Per germline, CDR1 SGDLS and CDR2 YYNGEE. The CDR3 DNA sequence: TGTGCCAGCAGCGTAGGAGACAACAAAAACATTCAGTACTTC. Its protein product is CASSVGDNKNIQYF.

This clonotype was counted at least ten times. In nucleotides, the CDR3 is TGTGCCAGCAACCCCAGCGGGGGAGGAGAGACCCAGTACTTC. Translation: CASNPSGGGETQYF. V is TRBV6-2 or TRBV6-3 and J is TRBJ2-5; 8 bases line up with TRBD2. The length of the CDR3 is 14 residues. Germline CDR1 and CDR2: MNHEY and SVGEGT. V trimming: 7 bases; J trimming: 4 bases; junction bases outside the gene matches: 8.

The V gene is TRBV2, the J gene TRBJ2-7; 7 nucleotides line up with TRBD1. Germline CDR1 and CDR2: SNHLY and FYNNEI. V lost 7 bases and J lost 0; bases outside the gene matches: 6. The CDR3 totals 14 residues. CDR3 coding DNA: TGTGCCAGCAAACGACAGGGTAGCTCCTACGAGCAGTACTTC. It codes for CASKRQGSSYEQYF.

The chain links TRBV6-1 to TRBJ1-5; 9 bases are a match to TRBD1. The germline V gene encodes CDR1 MNHNS and CDR2 SASEGT. The CDR3 runs to 15 residues. J gave up 6 bases and V 4 bases, and 7 bases lay outside the gene matches. The CDR3 sequence: CASSASQGAAQPQHF. In DNA form, the CDR3 reads TGTGCCAGCAGTGCCTCACAGGGGGCGGCTCAGCCCCAGCATTTT.

This clonotype was recorded many times. The V gene is TRBV11-2, the J gene TRBJ2-2, with D possibly TRBD2 on 7 matching bases. Deletions cut 7 bases from V and 7 bases from J, with 22 bases between. The CDR3 length is 16 residues. The germline gives CDR1 SGHAT, CDR2 FQNNGV. As DNA, the CDR3 is TGTGCCAGCACCACCCTAGGGGGGGACGATGACGGGGAGCTGTTTTTT. It is translated as CASTTLGGDDDGELFF.

The sample holds many counts of this clonotype. This chain joins TRBV18 and TRBJ2-3, with 7 bases fitting TRBD1. J lost 2 bases, V lost 6 bases, and 8 bases had no gene match. From germline, CDR1 is KGHSH and CDR2 LQKENI. There are 15 residues in the CDR3. The CDR3 DNA reads as TGTGCCAGCTCTCCCGACAGGGCGAACACAGATACGCAGTATTTT. Amino acids: CASSPDRANTDTQYF.

V gene TRBV7-2 combines with J gene TRBJ2-1; the D is unclear. Germline V gene sequence: CDR1 SGHTA, CDR2 FQGNSA. CDR3 length: 14 amino acids. Trimming took off 3 bases at V and 8 bases at J, with 14 bases between the two ends. The CDR3 sequence is CASSFVRRGYEQFF. The CDR3 nucleotides are TGTGCCAGCAGCTTCGTAAGACGCGGTTATGAGCAGTTCTTC.

This clonotype has at least ten counts. The J gene is TRBJ2-1, the V gene TRBV6-2 or TRBV6-3, with D hard to call. This CDR3 is built from 12 residues. Germline CDR1 reads MNHEY; CDR2 reads SVGEGT. The ends were cut back, 0 bases at V and 9 bases at J, with 6 bases in the middle. The CDR3 sequence is CASSYSTIEQFF. The CDR3 region has the DNA TGTGCCAGCAGTTACTCGACCATTGAGCAGTTCTTC.

The chain is built from TRBV5-1 and TRBJ2-7; a possible D gene is TRBD1 (6 bases). The CDR3 consists of 14 residues. The V gene's germline CDR1 is SGHRS and CDR2 YFSETQ. Trimming took off 3 bases at V and 4 bases at J, with 14 bases between the two ends. In DNA, the CDR3 is TGCGCCAGCAGCTCATCAGGGGTTCGGTACGAGCAGTACTTC. Protein sequence: CASSSSGVRYEQYF.

Ten or more counts support this clonotype. V usage is TRBV6-5 and J usage is TRBJ2-5; the match to TRBD1 covers 9 bases. From germline, CDR1 is MNHEY and CDR2 SVGAGI. The CDR3 consists of 14 residues. The junction had 3 bases not matched to a gene; V was cut back by 2 bases and J by 5 bases. CDR3 sequence (DNA): TGTGCCAGCAGTTACCGCGGACAGGGGGAGACCCAGTACTTC. It specifies CASSYRGQGETQYF.

This clonotype was observed a handful of times. J is TRBJ2-3 and V is TRBV18; 8 bases line up with TRBD2. V shed 3 bases and J 4 bases; nucleotides not matched to a gene: 9. Per the germline V gene, CDR1 is KGHSH and CDR2 is LQKENI. This CDR3 region has 16 residues. The CDR3 spells CASSPMRAGVADTQYF. As DNA, the CDR3 is TGTGCCAGCTCACCCATGAGAGCGGGAGTTGCAGATACGCAGTATTTT.

The gene calls are TRBV9 and TRBJ2-7, with a weak D call TRBD2 (6 bases). V lost 0 bases, J lost 5 bases, and 9 bases lay in between. This CDR3 region has 13 residues. In germline, CDR1 is SGDLS, CDR2 YYNGEE. The CDR3 reads CASSVVEGHEQYF. The CDR3 DNA reads TGTGCCAGCAGCGTAGTGGAGGGGCACGAGCAGTACTTC.

This clonotype was detected a few times. The V call is TRBV3-1, the J call TRBJ2-6; D unresolved. This CDR3 region has 15 residues. Trimming shortened V by 3 bases and J by 0 bases, and 6 bases separated the two germline ends. Per germline, CDR1 LGHDT and CDR2 YNNKEL (reference sequence). The CDR3 bases are TGTGCCAGCAGCCATATTTCCTCTGGGGCCAACGTCCTGACTTTC. Amino acid sequence: CASSHISSGANVLTF.

V and J are TRBV20-1 and TRBJ2-7; 7 nucleotides agree with TRBD2. Germline values: CDR1 DFQATT, CDR2 SNEGSKA (reference sequence). J lost 0 bases, V lost 3 bases, and 5 bases had no gene match. There are 14 residues in the CDR3. The CDR3 here is CSASRGSGSYEQYF. The CDR3 nucleotides read TGCAGTGCTAGCCGCGGGAGCGGCTCCTACGAGCAGTACTTC.

This clonotype has a handful of counts. This sequence joins TRBV6-6 and TRBJ2-7, with 12 bases fitting TRBD2. Trimming took 4 bases from V and 2 from J; bases not matched to a gene: 6. This CDR3 is 16 amino acids long. Germline loops: CDR1 MNHNY, CDR2 SVGAGI (reference sequence). The chain's CDR3 is CASSWASGRAAYEQYF. The CDR3 coding sequence is TGTGCCAGCAGTTGGGCTAGCGGGAGGGCGGCCTACGAGCAGTACTTC.

This sequence joins TRBV19 and TRBJ1-5; TRBD1 might be the D (5 bases). V lost 7 bases to trimming and J lost 5 bases, with 12 bases between them. CDR1 and CDR2 from the germline V gene are LNHDA and SQIVND (reference sequence). The CDR3 runs 13 residues. The CDR3 is CASNRDPYQPQHF. The CDR3 DNA reads as TGTGCCAGTAATCGGGACCCTTATCAGCCCCAGCATTTT.

This clonotype was recorded many times. The rearrangement joins TRBV3-1 to TRBJ1-5, with 7 bases that match TRBD1. This CDR3 spans 14 amino acids. CDR1 and CDR2 from the germline V gene are LGHDT and YNNKEL (reference sequence). Trimming at V came to 2 bases and at J to 7 bases, leaving 5 bases not matched to a gene. In DNA, the CDR3 is TGTGCCAGCAGCCAAACAGGGGCAAGACAGCCCCAGCATTTT. This translates into CASSQTGARQPQHF.